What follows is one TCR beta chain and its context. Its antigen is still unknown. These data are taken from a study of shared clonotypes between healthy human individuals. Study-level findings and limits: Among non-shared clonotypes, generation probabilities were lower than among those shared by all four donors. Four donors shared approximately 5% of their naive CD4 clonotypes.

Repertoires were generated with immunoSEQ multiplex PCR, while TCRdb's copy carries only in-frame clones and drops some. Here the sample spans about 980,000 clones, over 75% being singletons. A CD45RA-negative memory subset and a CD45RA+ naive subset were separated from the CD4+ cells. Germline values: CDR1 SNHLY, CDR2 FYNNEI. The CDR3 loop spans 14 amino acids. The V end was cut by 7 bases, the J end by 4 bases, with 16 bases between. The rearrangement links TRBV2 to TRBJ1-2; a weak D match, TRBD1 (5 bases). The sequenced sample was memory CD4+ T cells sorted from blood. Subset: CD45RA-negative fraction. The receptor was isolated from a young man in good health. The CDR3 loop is CASKVGLVGYGYTF. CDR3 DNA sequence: TGTGCCAGCAAGGTGGGGCTCGTCGGCTATGGCTACACCTTC.